The present T cell receptor beta chain was sequenced within a study of T cells in tumors after PD-1 blockade. Overall study: Some patients also took daily vismodegib 150 mg during anti-PD-1 treatment.

Findings and caveats of the study: Blood contained about 45% of the tumor's TCR clonotypes.

Remarks on this clone: No antigen is known for it.

The repertoire was sequenced with immunoSEQ multiplex PCR; TCRdb's copy has only in-frame clones and lacks some. In the table there are about 59,000 clones, about 80% of which are singletons. V was pared by 3 bases and J by 1 base, with 6 bases of the junction left unmatched. Germline loops: CDR1 SGDLS, CDR2 YYNGEE. The CDR3 extends over 18 amino acids. The rearrangement uses TRBV9 and TRBJ2-6; 11 positions agree with TRBD1. This TCR was sampled from a human donor with basal cell carcinoma. The input for sequencing was PBMCs, taken before anti-PD-1 treatment. The CDR3 is CASSARDRGGSGANVLTF. DNA for the CDR3: TGTGCCAGCAGCGCCCGGGACAGGGGGGGATCTGGGGCCAACGTCCTGACTTTC.